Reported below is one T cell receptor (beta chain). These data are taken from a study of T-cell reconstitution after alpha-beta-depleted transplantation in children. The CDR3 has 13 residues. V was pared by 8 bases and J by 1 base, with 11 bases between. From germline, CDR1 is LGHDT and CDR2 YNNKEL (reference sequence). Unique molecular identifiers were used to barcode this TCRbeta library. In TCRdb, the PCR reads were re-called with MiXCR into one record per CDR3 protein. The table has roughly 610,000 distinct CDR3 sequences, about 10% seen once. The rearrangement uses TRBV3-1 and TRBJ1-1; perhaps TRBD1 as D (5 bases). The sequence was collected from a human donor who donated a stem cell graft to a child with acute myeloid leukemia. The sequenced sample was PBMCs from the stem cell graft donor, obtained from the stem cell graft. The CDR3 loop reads CASCWGPNTEAFF. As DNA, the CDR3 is TGTGCCAGCTGCTGGGGACCGAACACTGAAGCTTTCTTT.